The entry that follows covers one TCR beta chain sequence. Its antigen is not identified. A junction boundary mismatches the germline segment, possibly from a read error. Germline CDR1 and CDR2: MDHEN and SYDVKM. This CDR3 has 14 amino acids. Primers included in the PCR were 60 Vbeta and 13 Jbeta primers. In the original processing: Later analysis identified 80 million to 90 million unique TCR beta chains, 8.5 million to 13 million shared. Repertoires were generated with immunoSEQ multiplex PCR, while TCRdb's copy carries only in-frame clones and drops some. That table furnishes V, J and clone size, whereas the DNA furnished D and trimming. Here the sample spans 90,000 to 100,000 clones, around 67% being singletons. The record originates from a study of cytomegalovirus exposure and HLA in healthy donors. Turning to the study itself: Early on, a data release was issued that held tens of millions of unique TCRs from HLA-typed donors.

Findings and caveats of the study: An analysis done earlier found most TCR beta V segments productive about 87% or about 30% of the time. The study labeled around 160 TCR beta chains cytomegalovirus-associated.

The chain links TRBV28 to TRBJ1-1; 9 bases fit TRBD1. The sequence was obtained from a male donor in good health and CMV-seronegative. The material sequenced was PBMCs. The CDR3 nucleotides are TGTGCCAGCAGTTTGTTGCCAGGGACAGGGTTATCGGGCTTT. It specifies CASSLLPGTGLSGF.